The next 7 T cell receptor beta chains were all read from a single sample in a study of T cell responses to AZD1222 COVID-19 vaccine. Sequencing was performed with immunoSEQ multiplex PCR; in TCRdb, only in-frame clones are kept and a portion is missing. Of 110,000 or so clones in the sample, approximately 89% are singletons; the top ten hold over 3%. Material: peripheral blood, obtained on day 0 of MenACWY control vaccination. The receptors derive from an adult in good health.

This rearrangement joins TRBV2 to TRBJ2-1, with 8 bases that match TRBD2. Trimming at V came to 8 bases and at J to 6 bases, leaving 6 bases not matched to a gene. This CDR3 has 13 residues. The germline gives CDR1 SNHLY, CDR2 FYNNEI. CDR3 amino acids: CASVTGTSNEQFF. For the CDR3, the DNA is TGTGCCAGCGTTACCGGGACTAGCAATGAGCAGTTCTTC.

V usage is TRBV4-2 and J usage is TRBJ2-5; the D call may be TRBD1 or TRBD2 (6 bases each). The CDR3 contains 16 residues. CDR1 LGHNA and CDR2 YNFKEQ come from the germline V gene. V dropped 1 base and J dropped 1 base, with 13 bases sitting between them. The CDR3 bases are TGTGCCAGCAGCCAAGTGAGGAGGGGGGTCCAAGAGACCCAGTACTTC. This translates into CASSQVRRGVQETQYF.

The rearrangement uses TRBV10-1 and TRBJ1-1; 7 bases line up with TRBD1. The V and J ends lost 0 bases and 4 bases, in that order; junction bases with no gene match: 2. Per germline, CDR1 WNHNN and CDR2 SYGVQD (reference sequence). The CDR3 is 14 residues long. DNA of the CDR3: TGCGCCAGCAGTGAGTCGAACAGGGGCACTGAAGCTTTCTTT. The encoded protein is CASSESNRGTEAFF.

The chain recombines TRBV4-1 with TRBJ2-7; TRBD1 matches at 9 bases. The CDR3 loop spans 15 amino acids. The trim removed 1 base at V and 3 bases at J, leaving 4 bases unmatched. From germline, CDR1 is MGHRA and CDR2 YSYEKL. The CDR3: CASSQAGQGNYEQYF. The DNA for the CDR3 is TGCGCCAGCAGCCAAGCGGGACAGGGAAACTACGAGCAGTACTTC.

Remarks on this clone: An end of the junction does not agree with germline; a read error may underlie this. The chain is built from TRBV7-7 and TRBJ2-5, with TRBD2 matching over 8 bases. The germline V gene encodes CDR1 SSHAT and CDR2 FNYEAQ (reference sequence). This CDR3 is 15 amino acids long. This chain's CDR3 is CASSSTGGGYETQYF. CDR3 DNA: TGTGCTAGCAGCTCCACCGGGGGGGGCTATGAGACCCAGTACTTC.

V is TRBV10-2 and J is TRBJ2-7, with 7 bases fitting TRBD2. This CDR3 spans 14 amino acids. Germline V gene lookup returns CDR1 WSHSY and CDR2 SAAADI. V gave up 5 bases and J gave up 0 bases; unmatched junction bases: 4. CDR3 protein: CASSSAGDSYEQYF. CDR3 nucleotides: TGCGCCAGCAGTTCGGCGGGGGACTCCTACGAGCAGTACTTC.

The V and J genes are TRBV30 and TRBJ1-4; D is uncertain. There are 13 residues in the CDR3. Germline loops: CDR1 GTSNPN, CDR2 SVGIG (reference sequence). V lost 0 bases and J 7 bases, leaving 9 bases between the germline ends. CDR3 residues: CAWSVWGGEKLFF. The CDR3 DNA is TGTGCCTGGAGTGTATGGGGAGGTGAAAAACTGTTTTTT.